Only a few counts were recorded for the clone carrying this T cell receptor (beta chain). Its antigen is currently unknown. Controls had normal endoscopy and no IBD diagnosis within a year. The method was immunoSEQ multiplex PCR; TCRdb's version includes in-frame clones alone and lacks a portion of them. This table has roughly 60,000 clones, around 86% appearing once. This CDR3 is built from 15 residues. Per germline, CDR1 LGHNA and CDR2 YSLEER. The ends were cut back, 2 bases at V and 10 bases at J, with 15 bases in the middle. The data were obtained in a study of pediatric ulcerative colitis. Study-wide results and caveats: Acute severe colitis showed lower rectal diversity from clonal expansions. All ulcerative colitis patients, but no controls, carried a couple of rectal clonotypes.

Sequences were obtained from blood. This clonotype was sampled from a boy aged 5-17 years who was a control in a study of pediatric ulcerative colitis. The V call is TRBV4-3, the J call TRBJ1-6; D ambiguous. This chain's CDR3 is CASSQSGPSRSPLHF. The CDR3 bases are TGCGCCAGCAGCCAATCGGGTCCGAGTAGATCACCCCTCCACTTT.